Shown below are 15 T cell receptor beta chains from a single sample sequenced in a study of cytomegalovirus exposure and HLA in healthy donors. It was with 60 Vbeta and 13 Jbeta primers that the PCR ran. This table comes from immunoSEQ multiplex PCR, and its TCRdb copy is limited to in-frame clones, with some not included. The repertoire includes some 120,000 clones, 8.5% to 10% of them detected once, and 5.5% sits in the top ten. The sequencing sample was made of PBMCs. These receptors were collected from a middle-aged man in good health and CMV-seronegative.

The chain links TRBV7-9 to TRBJ1-2; the match to TRBD1 covers 7 bases. V lost 5 bases to trimming and J lost 6 bases; unmatched junction nucleotides: 6. The CDR3 is 13 residues long. Germline assignment: CDR1 SEHNR and CDR2 FQNEAQ (reference sequence). The CDR3: CASSQGGKDGYTF. DNA for the CDR3: TGTGCCAGCAGCCAGGGGGGAAAGGATGGCTACACCTTC.

This rearrangement joins TRBV7-6 to TRBJ2-1; the match to TRBD1 covers 9 bases. The V gene end was trimmed by 5 bases and the J gene end by 7 bases; junction bases not matched to a gene: 9. This CDR3 is built from 15 residues. CDR1 and CDR2 (germline): SGHVS, FNYEAQ. The CDR3 sequence: CASSPNRGLWNEQFF. The CDR3 coding sequence is TGTGCCAGCAGCCCAAACAGGGGGCTATGGAATGAGCAGTTCTTC.

The chain joins TRBV2 to TRBJ1-2; D is ambiguous. Deletions cut 6 bases from V and 7 bases from J, with 6 bases between. The CDR3 covers 10 residues. The V gene's germline CDR1 is SNHLY and CDR2 FYNNEI. CDR3 region: CASRAPGYTF. The CDR3 nucleotides read TGTGCCAGCAGGGCCCCTGGCTACACCTTC.

The chain uses TRBV4-2 and TRBJ2-2; 9 bases are a match to TRBD2. V was pared by 2 bases and J by 0 bases, with 7 bases of the junction left unmatched. Germline loops: CDR1 LGHNA, CDR2 YNFKEQ. CDR3 length: 18 amino acids. The CDR3 here is CASSQPSGAISNTGELFF. The CDR3 DNA is TGTGCCAGCAGCCAACCTAGCGGGGCGATATCGAACACCGGGGAGCTGTTTTTT.

This clone was recorded a few times. The chain combines TRBV7-8 with TRBJ1-5; TRBD1 aligns across 8 bases. The CDR3 is 16 amino acids. Per germline, CDR1 SGHVS and CDR2 FQNEAQ. V gave up 5 bases and J gave up 3 bases; unmatched junction bases: 9. The CDR3 sequence: CASSGTLDRDNQPQHF. DNA of the CDR3: TGTGCCAGCAGCGGGACGTTGGACAGGGACAATCAGCCCCAGCATTTT.

This clone was seen only a few times. The chain employs TRBV6-1 and TRBJ1-2, with 8 bases matching TRBD1. This CDR3 has 18 amino acids. The J segment lost 2 bases and the V segment lost 3 bases, leaving 14 bases of the junction unmatched. In germline, CDR1 is MNHNS, CDR2 SASEGT. Written as DNA, the CDR3 is TGTGCCAGCAGTGACACCGGACAGGGTGTAAGGTTCAACTATGGCTACACCTTC. Translated, it gives CASSDTGQGVRFNYGYTF.

The rearrangement links TRBV11-2 to TRBJ1-1; D unresolved. V was trimmed by 2 bases and J by 1 base, leaving 8 bases between them. The CDR3 has 14 amino acids. From germline, CDR1 is SGHAT and CDR2 FQNNGV. The CDR3 DNA follows: TGTGCCAGCAGCTTAACCTACAGGAACACTGAAGCTTTCTTT. Translation gives CASSLTYRNTEAFF.

This clone was recorded a few times. The gene calls are TRBV10-3 and TRBJ2-3, with a tentative D call TRBD2 (5 bases). The germline gives CDR1 ENHRY, CDR2 SYGVKD. Trimming cost V 0 bases and J 1 base, with 14 bases left between them. The CDR3 covers 17 residues. CDR3 bases: TGTGCCATCAGTGAGTCCGTTCAAGCGCGGGGCACAGATACGCAGTATTTT. It yields the protein CAISESVQARGTDTQYF.

The genes are TRBV5-6 and TRBJ1-2, with D uncertain. The germline CDR1 and CDR2 sequences are SGHDT and YYEEEE. The CDR3 extends over 16 amino acids. The germline V and J ends were trimmed by 3 bases and 4 bases, with 19 bases remaining between them. In nucleotides, the CDR3 is TGTGCCAGCAGCTCCGGGCCGCGGGTAACCGGCTATGGCTACACCTTC. This sequence encodes CASSSGPRVTGYGYTF.

The chain joins TRBV7-9 to TRBJ1-1; unclear D gene. The CDR3 is 15 amino acids. Germline CDR1 reads SEHNR; CDR2 reads FQNEAQ (reference sequence). Trimming left V 7 bases short and J 2 bases short, with 17 bases between. The CDR3 region is CASTISTEVNTEAFF. The CDR3 DNA reads as TGTGCCAGCACAATCTCCACGGAGGTTAACACTGAAGCTTTCTTT.

The gene calls are TRBV7-9 and TRBJ2-3; 7 positions agree with TRBD1. There are 15 residues in the CDR3. After removal of 7 bases from V and 2 bases from J, the junction contained 9 bases not matched to a gene. Germline CDR1 and CDR2: SEHNR and FQNEAQ (reference sequence). This CDR3 is CASNSDRTITDTQYF. In DNA, the CDR3 is TGTGCCAGCAACTCGGACAGGACGATCACAGATACGCAGTATTTT.

This clone was observed at least ten times. The chain recombines TRBV5-6 with TRBJ2-7; possibly TRBD1 for D (6 bases). Trimming took 3 bases from V and 3 from J, leaving 10 bases between them. The CDR3 runs 13 residues. CDR1 is SGHDT and CDR2 is YYEEEE in the germline V gene. The CDR3 nucleotides read TGTGCCAGCAGCTCGACAGGTCGCTACGAGCAGTACTTC. Translating gives CASSSTGRYEQYF. The entire variable domain, with the rest obtained from reference TRBV5-6 and TRBJ2-7, is as follows: DAGVTQSPTHLIKTRGQQVTLRCSPKSGHDTVSWYQQALGQGPQFIFQYYEEEERQRGNFPDRFSGHQFPNYSSELNVNALLLGDSALYLCASSSTGRYEQYFGPGTRLTVT.

Only a few counts were recorded for this clone. The chain uses TRBV4-1 and TRBJ2-7; a possible D gene is TRBD1 (6 bases). Trimming pared 5 bases from V and 7 bases from J, leaving 18 bases between. CDR1 is MGHRA, CDR2 YSYEKL, per germline. The CDR3 loop spans 14 amino acids. The CDR3 bases are TGCGCCAGCAGCACTGGACAGCTAACTGGAGAGCAGTACTTC. This encodes CASSTGQLTGEQYF.

With regard to this clone: The junction differs from germline at one of its ends, possibly a read error. The sample holds other DNA sequences that translate to the same CDR3. J is TRBJ1-6 and V is TRBV4-2, with TRBD1 matching 7 bases. CDR1 is LGHNA, CDR2 YNFKEQ, per germline. There are 16 residues in the CDR3. CDR3 residues: CASSQEPQGGDSPLHF. The CDR3, as DNA: TGTGCCAGCAGCCAAGAGCCCCAGGGGGGCGATTCACCCCTACACTTT.

Only a few counts were recorded for this clone. CDR3 protein: CSVGGRGGQPQHF. CDR3 DNA sequence: TGCAGCGTCGGGGGGCGAGGGGGTCAGCCCCAGCATTTT. J is TRBJ1-5 and V is TRBV29-1; maybe TRBD1 (6 bases). From germline, CDR1 is SQVTM and CDR2 ANQGSEA. CDR3 length: 13 residues. Trimming left V 6 bases short and J 6 bases short, with 15 bases between.